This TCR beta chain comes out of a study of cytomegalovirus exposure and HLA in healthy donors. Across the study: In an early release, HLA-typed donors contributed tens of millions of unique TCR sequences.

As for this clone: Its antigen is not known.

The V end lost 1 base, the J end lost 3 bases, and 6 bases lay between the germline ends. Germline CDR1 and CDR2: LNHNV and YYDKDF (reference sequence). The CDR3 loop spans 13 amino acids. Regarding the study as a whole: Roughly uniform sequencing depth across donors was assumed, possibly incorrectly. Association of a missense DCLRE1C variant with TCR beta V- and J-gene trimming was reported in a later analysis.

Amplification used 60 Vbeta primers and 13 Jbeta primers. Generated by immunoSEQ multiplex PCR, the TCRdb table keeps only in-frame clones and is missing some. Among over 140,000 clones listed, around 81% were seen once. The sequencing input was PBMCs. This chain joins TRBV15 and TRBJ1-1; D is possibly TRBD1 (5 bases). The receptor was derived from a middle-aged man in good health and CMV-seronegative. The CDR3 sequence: CATSRGGDTEAFF. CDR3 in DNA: TGTGCCACCAGCAGAGGGGGGGACACTGAAGCTTTCTTT.